This paragraph covers one T cell receptor (beta chain) sequence. Only a few counts were recorded for this clone. It lacks a known antigen. No much larger clonotype is one base removed from it; base qualities were not supplied. Library construction relied on the immunoSEQ multiplex PCR assay. TCRdb carries this immuneACCESS record with in-frame sequences only. Its versions omit some clonotypes, under half of them owing to an unresolved V gene in the studies checked, with the rest unexplained. The sample contains hundreds of thousands of clones, approximately 83% of them found a single time. 0.0095% to 0.013% of the sample is in the top ten clones. V drops 8 bases and J drops 0 bases, leaving 22 bases in between. The germline V gene gives CDR1 as SGHVS and CDR2 as FNYEAQ. From cysteine to phenylalanine, the CDR3 is 18 amino acids long. Only the CDR3 DNA is retained, 54 bases long and in frame from the first base.

This entry is derived from a study of shared T cell receptors in the human thymus (dated by TCRdb to the early 2020s). Turning to the overall study: The study examined how self-reactive, shared T-cell receptor alpha chains are generated in the human thymus.

These data were also reused for a study on human thymus T cells. Taken from the second paper: Immunologically healthy infants undergoing open corrective cardiac surgery for congenital heart defects in Finland were used as donors. The thymus tissue came from surgical resects taken out during corrective cardiac surgery. V and J gene segment usage appeared biased in both thymic and peripheral blood repertoires. According to the related research, thymic TCR repertoires were highly overlapping among unrelated individuals. The study used 7 or 8 infant thymus samples plus four related peripheral blood samples to characterize TCR alpha and beta repertoires. The cohort included about six male and a couple of female infants, with donor ages spanning 7 to 244 days. Thymocytes were freed from the tissue by mechanical means and kept at -70 degrees C as pellets of roughly 8.5-31 million cells. A QIAsymphony instrument was used to extract genomic DNA from the frozen cell pellets. The immunoSEQ multiplex PCR assay was used to amplify the TCRB and TCRAD loci from a standardized amount of quality-controlled genomic DNA. The amplicons spanned the V(D)J region and were long enough to cover the CDR3 and allow V and J genes to be identified. The commercial immunoSEQ service was used to sequence amplicons on an Illumina platform. Corrections for primer bias and sequencing errors followed previously described methods, while TCRAD and TCRB definitions were based on the IMGT database. The repertoires were analysed using immunoSEQ Analyzer 3.0 and VDJTools for basic statistics, V/J segment usage, diversity estimates, rarefaction and pairwise overlap. Chao1, ChaoE, Efron-Thisted, Shannon and inverse Simpson indices were used to estimate diversity, which was also estimated on datasets down-sampled to the smallest sample. Repertoire overlap used strict matching of CDR3 nucleotide sequence, V gene and J gene, with Jaccard-based multidimensional scaling clustering. On average, thymus samples gave roughly 740,000 unique TCRB clonotypes, whereas blood samples gave roughly 86,000.

The chain employs TRBV7-6 and TRBJ2-2, and TRBD1 may be the D gene, going by 5 matching bases. This receptor was obtained from a girl less than two years old with a congenital heart defect. Donor details come from another sample of the same person, matched by shared clones. Sequences were obtained from thymocytes. CDR3 loop: CASGDDRRALPNTGELFF. The DNA sequence is TGTGCCAGCGGAGATGATCGCAGGGCTCTCCCGAACACCGGGGAGCTGTTTTTT. With the rest looked up from the reference TRBV7-6 and TRBJ2-2 genes rather than sequenced, the full variable domain is GAGVSQSPRYKVTKRGQDVALRCDPISGHVSLYWYRQALGQGPEFLTYFNYEAQQDKSGLPNDRFSAERPEGSISTLTIQRTEQRDSAMYRCASGDDRRALPNTGELFFGEGSRLTVL.